This T cell receptor (beta chain) was sequenced during a study of post-analysis software for immune sequencing data. The length of the CDR3 is 15 residues. The trim removed 0 bases at V and 2 bases at J, leaving 3 bases unmatched. The TCR beta cDNA libraries carried unique molecular identifiers. TCRdb reanalysed the PCR reads using MiXCR and keeps one entry per CDR3 protein. The profile shows some 500,000 distinct CDR3 sequences, around 40% of them singletons. Study conclusions and caveats: Patients carried a few TRBV segments more frequently than controls did, and TRBV5-6, TRBV5-1 and TRBV20-1 were among them.

Of note for this clonotype: What it binds is not known.

The sequence came from a girl under 18 with multiple sclerosis. The material sequenced was blood. The V call is TRBV12-3 or TRBV12-4, the J call TRBJ1-2; 7 nucleotides align to TRBD1. CDR3 nucleotides: TGTGCCAGCAGTTTAGCGAGGGGGCTCAACTATGGCTACACCTTC. This translates into CASSLARGLNYGYTF.